The 19 T cell receptor beta chains listed next were all sequenced from one sample in a study of blood T cell repertoires in COVID-19. Using immunoSEQ multiplex PCR, the repertoire was profiled, and TCRdb retains in-frame clones only, with some absent. The sample contains tens of thousands of clones, 70% to 80% of which appear only once. What was sequenced was peripheral blood. These receptors all stem from a man aged 45 to 65 with active or convalescent COVID-19.

The rearrangement joins TRBV25-1 to TRBJ2-7; 9 bases map to TRBD2. Per germline, CDR1 MGHDK and CDR2 SYGVNS. V gave up 4 bases and J gave up 7 bases; unmatched junction bases: 5. The CDR3 has 13 amino acids. The CDR3 loop reads CASSAGLADEQYF. CDR3 bases: TGTGCCAGCAGTGCGGGACTAGCCGATGAGCAGTACTTC.

V gene TRBV5-4 combines with J gene TRBJ1-1, with TRBD1 matching over 11 bases. The CDR3 is 16 amino acids. Losses at the gene ends were 0 bases for V and 5 bases for J; bases not matched to a gene: 6. Per germline, CDR1 SGHNT and CDR2 YYREEE (reference sequence). The CDR3 DNA is TGTGCCAGCAGCTTGGATGGGACAGGGGGATGGACTGAAGCTTTCTTT. Protein: CASSLDGTGGWTEAFF.

The chain carries TRBV30 and TRBJ1-2, with D uncertain. The germline gives CDR1 GTSNPN, CDR2 SVGIG (reference sequence). The length of the CDR3 is 11 residues. The ends were cut back, 0 bases at V and 7 bases at J, with 6 bases in the middle. CDR3 in amino acids: CAWSVAGGYTF. The CDR3 DNA sequence: TGTGCCTGGAGTGTGGCTGGTGGCTACACCTTC.

J is TRBJ1-2 and V is TRBV6-1; D unclear. Germline loops: CDR1 MNHNS, CDR2 SASEGT. The CDR3 extends over 13 amino acids. Between the trimmed V and J ends, which lost 3 bases and 8 bases, there was a span of 13 bases. In DNA, the CDR3 is TGTGCCAGCAGTGAGAGGGCAGCCTGGGGCTACACCTTC. It translates to CASSERAAWGYTF.

The chain couples TRBV3-1 (or the pseudogene TRBV3-2) to TRBJ1-2, with D possibly TRBD1 on 5 matching bases. CDR3 length: 14 amino acids. In germline, CDR1 is LGHDT, CDR2 YNNKEL (reference sequence). V lost 1 base to trimming and J lost 8 bases, with 14 bases between them. CDR3 region: CASSQVQGVSGYTF. For the CDR3, the DNA is TGTGCCAGCAGCCAAGTTCAGGGTGTGAGCGGCTACACCTTC.

This clone occurred once. The chain joins TRBV19 to TRBJ1-1; a weak D match, TRBD1 (5 bases). This CDR3 contains 16 residues. Deletions cut 6 bases from V and 3 bases from J, with 20 bases between. The germline CDR1 and CDR2 sequences are LNHDA and SQIVND (reference sequence). The CDR3: CASSQRQTNRHTEAFF. The DNA for the CDR3 is TGTGCCAGTAGCCAAAGACAGACCAATCGCCACACTGAAGCTTTCTTT.

This clone has only one observation. The rearrangement links TRBV9 to TRBJ2-3; TRBD2 might be the D (6 bases). Looked up from germline, CDR1 is SGDLS and CDR2 is YYNGEE. The CDR3 is made up of 15 amino acids. V was cut by 0 bases and J by 5 bases, with 13 bases left in between. DNA for the CDR3: TGTGCCAGCAGCGTAGGGGCAGGGACTTTAGATACGCAGTATTTT. This codes for CASSVGAGTLDTQYF.

V is TRBV15 and J is TRBJ1-5, with 9 bases fitting TRBD1. J lost 6 bases, V lost 5 bases, and 8 bases had no gene match. This CDR3 contains 15 residues. CDR1 LNHNV and CDR2 YYDKDF come from the germline V gene (reference sequence). The CDR3 sequence is CATSLDRGVGQPQHF. The CDR3 DNA is TGTGCCACCAGCCTGGACAGGGGTGTTGGTCAGCCCCAGCATTTT.

The rearrangement uses TRBV25-1 and TRBJ1-4; 9 bases are a match to TRBD1. Germline V CDR1 and CDR2: MGHDK, SYGVNS. The CDR3 sequence is 15 residues long. V dropped 4 bases and J dropped 7; count of bases not matched to a gene: 7. CDR3 amino acids: CASSVHRGLGEKLFF. The CDR3 nucleotides read TGTGCCAGCAGTGTCCACAGGGGGCTTGGTGAAAAACTGTTTTTT.

This chain links TRBV9 with TRBJ1-1, with D unclear. Germline lookup yields CDR1 SGDLS and CDR2 YYNGEE. Trimming removed 2 bases at V and 1 base at J, with 12 bases between. CDR3 size: 15 residues. The CDR3 bases are TGTGCCAGCAGCGTGGGCGGAGGTTCGAACACTGAAGCTTTCTTT. Protein sequence: CASSVGGGSNTEAFF.

The chain combines TRBV6-5 with TRBJ1-1, with 7 bases identical to TRBD1. Germline-derived CDR1 and CDR2 are MNHEY and SVGAGI. The J segment lost 6 bases and the V segment lost 1 base, leaving 8 bases of the junction unmatched. CDR3 length equals 15 residues. The CDR3 DNA reads as TGTGCCAGCAGTTACTTGAGAAAAGGGGGCGCTGAAGCTTTCTTT. Translating it yields CASSYLRKGGAEAFF.

This clone was seen a handful of times. The rearrangement joins TRBV7-2 to TRBJ2-1; 14 bases are a match to TRBD2. This CDR3 comprises 15 residues. The junction had 7 bases not matched to a gene; V was cut back by 5 bases and J by 10 bases. Germline V gene data show CDR1 as SGHTA and CDR2 as FQGNSA. The CDR3 region has the DNA TGTGCCAGCAGCGTAATCGGACTAGCGGGAGGCGAGCAGTTCTTC. Its translation is CASSVIGLAGGEQFF.

J is TRBJ2-2 and V is TRBV6-2 or TRBV6-3; D might be TRBD1 (5 bases). The CDR3 sequence is 15 residues long. Germline V gives CDR1 MNHEY, CDR2 SVGEGT. V shed 0 bases and J shed 5 bases, with 10 bases lying between them. CDR3 nucleotides: TGTGCCAGCAGTTACTCAGGGGTTGAAACCGGGGAGCTGTTTTTT. It specifies CASSYSGVETGELFF.

V gene TRBV19 combines with J gene TRBJ2-3; no clear D. This CDR3 has 13 residues. Germline CDR1 LNHDA, CDR2 SQIVND (reference sequence). Trimming removed 1 base from V and 4 bases from J, with 6 bases in between. The CDR3 coding sequence is TGTGCCAGTAGTATAGGGCATTCAGATACGCAGTATTTT. It codes for CASSIGHSDTQYF.

For the CDR3, the DNA is TGTGCCATCACCGAGACAGGGTCAGGTTCGGCTTTCTTT. It yields the protein CAITETGSGSAFF. The V and J genes are TRBV10-3 and TRBJ1-1, with TRBD1 matching over 7 bases. The CDR3 is 13 residues long. Losses at the gene ends were 7 bases for V and 11 bases for J; bases not matched to a gene: 13. Germline V lookup: CDR1 ENHRY, CDR2 SYGVKD.

V gene TRBV6-5 combines with J gene TRBJ1-2, with 8 bases lining up with TRBD1. This CDR3 spans 13 amino acids. V gave up 10 bases and J gave up 3 bases; unmatched junction bases: 7. Germline V gene lookup returns CDR1 MNHEY and CDR2 SVGAGI. DNA of the CDR3: TGTGCCATCAGACTGACAGGGGACTATGGCTACACCTTC. Translating gives CAIRLTGDYGYTF.

The rearrangement joins TRBV5-6 to TRBJ2-5, with 11 bases fitting TRBD2. CDR3 length equals 14 residues. Germline CDR1 is SGHDT and CDR2 is YYEEEE. J gave up 4 bases and V 4 bases, and 3 bases lay outside the gene matches. The CDR3 DNA reads as TGTGCCAGCAGCGATGGACTAGCGGGAGAGACCCAGTACTTC. Its translation: CASSDGLAGETQYF.

This clone has more than one count but fewer than ten. This chain connects TRBV6-4 to TRBJ2-2, with 8 bases aligning to TRBD2. Germline V CDR1 and CDR2: MRHNA, SNTAGT. This CDR3 region has 15 residues. The V segment lost 3 bases and the J segment 1 base; nucleotides outside the gene matches: 1. The CDR3: CASSEAGENTGELFF. The CDR3 nucleotides are TGTGCCAGCAGTGAAGCGGGGGAGAACACCGGGGAGCTGTTTTTT.

The chain joins TRBV3-1 (or the pseudogene TRBV3-2) to TRBJ1-5; perhaps TRBD1 as D (5 bases). The CDR3 totals 15 residues. Germline-derived CDR1 and CDR2 are LGHDT and YNNKEL (reference sequence). V was shortened by 3 bases and J by 1 base, with 10 bases between the two germline ends. CDR3 in DNA: TGTGCCAGCAGCCAGGGACTAGTAAGCAATCAGCCCCAGCATTTT. Residues: CASSQGLVSNQPQHF.